Below are 30 T cell receptor beta chains sequenced from a single sample in a study of PD-L1 blockade in urothelial cancer. Repertoires were generated with immunoSEQ multiplex PCR, while TCRdb's copy carries only in-frame clones and drops some. Among just over 50,000 clones listed, around 79% were seen once. Time point given: pretreatment peripheral blood. The source was PBMCs, collected around atezolizumab (anti-PD-L1) treatment. These receptor sequences come from a man aged 70 or older with urothelial cancer.

The chain carries TRBV4-3 and TRBJ2-7; 8 bases match TRBD2. The CDR3 is 15 amino acids. Germline CDR1 and CDR2: LGHNA and YSLEER. J was trimmed by 3 bases and V by 0 bases; bases with no gene match: 4. The CDR3 spells CASSQESGRIYEQYF. CDR3 DNA sequence: TGCGCCAGCAGCCAAGAAAGCGGGAGAATCTACGAGCAGTACTTC.

The chain links TRBV10-3 to TRBJ1-1; tentatively, D is TRBD1 (6 bases). Germline V gene data show CDR1 as ENHRY and CDR2 as SYGVKD. The CDR3 spans 13 residues. V lost 5 bases, J lost 3 bases, and 10 bases lay in between. CDR3 DNA: TGTGCCATCAGTATGGACAGCGACACTGAAGCTTTCTTT. It yields the protein CAISMDSDTEAFF.

The chain couples TRBV14 to TRBJ2-1; 7 positions match TRBD1. The CDR3 consists of 12 residues. Per the germline V gene, CDR1 is SGHDN and CDR2 is FVKESK. V lost 4 bases, J lost 7 bases, and 1 base stayed unmatched. CDR3 protein: CASSRRGNEQFF. As DNA, the CDR3 is TGTGCCAGCAGCCGCAGGGGGAATGAGCAGTTCTTC.

V and J are TRBV9 and TRBJ1-3, with D perhaps matching TRBD1 (5 bases). CDR1 SGDLS and CDR2 YYNGEE come from the germline V gene. V was trimmed by 3 bases and J by 3 bases, leaving 13 bases between them. CDR3 length: 15 amino acids. The CDR3 region has the DNA TGTGCCAGCAGCGCCCAAGTCGACAGTGGAAACACCATATATTTT. Encoded protein: CASSAQVDSGNTIYF.

The V call is TRBV2, the J call TRBJ1-4; 7 bases match TRBD1. This CDR3 has 17 residues. Germline V lookup: CDR1 SNHLY, CDR2 FYNNEI. V dropped 7 bases and J dropped 8; count of bases not matched to a gene: 19. The CDR3 DNA reads as TGTGCCAGCATTGAGGGGGCGTATCGACGCACTAGGGAAAAACTGTTTTTT. It translates to CASIEGAYRRTREKLFF.

The CDR3 protein is CASSPPRVANYGYTF. CDR3 coding DNA: TGTGCCAGCAGCCCCCCGAGGGTCGCTAACTATGGCTACACCTTC. The chain carries TRBV7-9 and TRBJ1-2; the D is unclear. V was clipped by 5 bases and J by 0 bases, with 13 bases between them. Germline lookup yields CDR1 SEHNR and CDR2 FQNEAQ (reference sequence). The CDR3 length is 15 residues.

V gene TRBV28 combines with J gene TRBJ1-2, with D uncertain. This CDR3 has 11 amino acids. The germline gives CDR1 MDHEN, CDR2 SYDVKM. Trimming cost V 3 bases and J 7 bases, with 6 bases left between them. This CDR3 is CASSFAGGYTF. Here the CDR3 DNA reads TGTGCCAGCAGTTTTGCGGGTGGCTACACCTTC.

The chain is built from TRBV7-2 and TRBJ2-5, with 10 positions matching TRBD2. The CDR3 totals 17 residues. In germline, CDR1 is SGHTA, CDR2 FQGNSA. V shed 3 bases, J shed 1 base, and the junction held 8 bases outside the gene matches. The CDR3 is CASSFALAGAFQETQYF. CDR3 coding DNA: TGTGCCAGCAGCTTCGCCCTAGCGGGGGCCTTCCAAGAGACCCAGTACTTC.

This chain joins TRBV6-5 and TRBJ1-2; 11 nucleotides align to TRBD1. This CDR3 contains 15 residues. V shed 4 bases and J 3 bases; nucleotides not matched to a gene: 4. From germline, CDR1 is MNHEY and CDR2 SVGAGI. CDR3 sequence reads: CASSWTGGADYGYTF. DNA for the CDR3: TGTGCCAGCAGTTGGACAGGGGGCGCGGACTATGGCTACACCTTC.

This sequence joins TRBV19 and TRBJ1-5; TRBD1 matches at 9 bases. The CDR3 has 14 residues. Germline loops: CDR1 LNHDA, CDR2 SQIVND (reference sequence). The trim removed 5 bases at V and 4 bases at J, leaving 3 bases unmatched. The CDR3 DNA sequence: TGTGCCAGTAGTCCGACAGGGGGAAATCAGCCCCAGCATTTT. Translation gives CASSPTGGNQPQHF.

The sample holds a few counts of this clone. The chain uses TRBV9 and TRBJ2-1, with 12 nucleotides matching TRBD2. With V trimmed by 0 bases and J by 7 bases, 11 bases remained unmatched. The germline CDR1 and CDR2 sequences are SGDLS and YYNGEE. The CDR3 has 18 residues. The CDR3 loop is CASSVASGGAGRGNEQFF. The CDR3 DNA sequence: TGTGCCAGCAGCGTAGCTAGCGGGGGGGCCGGGAGGGGGAATGAGCAGTTCTTC.

V is TRBV7-9 and J is TRBJ2-1; TRBD2 might be the D (7 bases). The CDR3 loop spans 13 amino acids. Germline V gene lookup returns CDR1 SEHNR and CDR2 FQNEAQ (reference sequence). Trimming removed 4 bases from V and 6 bases from J, with 10 bases in between. The CDR3 sequence is CASSWRGGNEQFF. Here the CDR3 DNA reads TGTGCCAGCAGCTGGAGGGGGGGCAATGAGCAGTTCTTC.

This clone was recorded once. The CDR3 protein is CASRTGRNTEAFF. CDR3 DNA: TGTGCCAGCAGGACAGGGAGGAACACTGAAGCTTTCTTT. The chain recombines TRBV2 with TRBJ1-1; TRBD1 matches 7 bases. This CDR3 comprises 13 residues. Looked up from germline, CDR1 is SNHLY and CDR2 is FYNNEI. J was trimmed by 1 base and V by 6 bases; bases with no gene match: 2.

The chain employs TRBV7-3 and TRBJ2-2; 7 nucleotides agree with TRBD1. CDR1 SGHTA and CDR2 FQGTGA come from the germline V gene. V was clipped by 5 bases and J by 0 bases; unmatched bases: 9. This CDR3 comprises 17 residues. The CDR3 loop is CASSQGRDRANTGELFF. The CDR3 DNA sequence: TGTGCCAGCAGCCAAGGCCGGGACAGAGCGAACACCGGGGAGCTGTTTTTT. Based on the CDR3 plus reference TRBV7-3 and TRBJ2-2, the full variable domain is GAGVSQTPSNKVTEKGKYVELRCDPISGHTALYWYRQSLGQGPEFLIYFQGTGAADDSGLPNDRFFAVRPEGSVSTLKIQRTERGDSAVYLCASSQGRDRANTGELFFGEGSRLTVL.

V gene TRBV6-1 combines with J gene TRBJ1-2; D is ambiguous. CDR3 size: 12 residues. V gave up 2 bases and J gave up 5 bases, with 6 bases separating them. Germline V lookup: CDR1 MNHNS, CDR2 SASEGT. The CDR3 is CASSEPQYGYTF. CDR3 nucleotide sequence: TGTGCCAGCAGTGAACCCCAGTATGGCTACACCTTC.

This chain links TRBV7-2 with TRBJ2-7; 8 nucleotides match TRBD1. Germline assignment: CDR1 SGHTA and CDR2 FQGNSA. Trimming removed 3 bases from V and 2 bases from J; junction bases left unmatched: 3. CDR3 length equals 14 residues. This chain's CDR3 is CASSLGQEPYEQYF. Here the CDR3 DNA reads TGTGCCAGCAGCTTGGGACAGGAACCCTACGAGCAGTACTTC. The variable domain in full, with the rest retrieved from reference TRBV7-2 and TRBJ2-7, is GAGVSQSPSNKVTEKGKDVELRCDPISGHTALYWYRQSLGQGLEFLIYFQGNSAPDKSGLPSDRFSAERTGGSVSTLTIQRTQQEDSAVYLCASSLGQEPYEQYFGPGTRLTVT.

The V gene is TRBV11-3, the J gene TRBJ2-1; D uncertain. Germline assignment: CDR1 SGHNT and CDR2 YENEEA. Trimming stripped 1 base from V and 10 bases from J, with 14 bases between. CDR3 length equals 14 residues. CDR3 nucleotide sequence: TGTGCCAGCAGCTTAGGAAGGAGCCCTAGAGAGCAGTTCTTC. Translation gives CASSLGRSPREQFF.

V usage is TRBV7-9 and J usage is TRBJ2-2, with TRBD1 matching 12 bases. V shed 5 bases, J shed 3 bases, and the junction held 10 bases outside the gene matches. CDR1 is SEHNR, CDR2 FQNEAQ, per germline (reference sequence). CDR3 length equals 18 residues. The CDR3 coding sequence is TGTGCCAGCAGCCAGCCGGGACAGGGGGCTTCGGACACCGGGGAGCTGTTTTTT. Protein sequence: CASSQPGQGASDTGELFF.

The V gene is TRBV11-2, the J gene TRBJ2-3; the match to TRBD2 covers 8 bases. The CDR3 spans 17 residues. V dropped 3 bases and J dropped 6; count of bases not matched to a gene: 14. Germline loops: CDR1 SGHAT, CDR2 FQNNGV. The CDR3 spells CASSFSLSGAAGDTQYF. The CDR3 nucleotides read TGTGCCAGCAGCTTCTCCCTTAGCGGGGCGGCGGGGGATACGCAGTATTTT. The variable domain in full, with the rest retrieved from reference TRBV11-2 and TRBJ2-3, is EAGVAQSPRYKIIEKRQSVAFWCNPISGHATLYWYQQILGQGPKLLIQFQNNGVVDDSQLPKDRFSAERLKGVDSTLKIQPAKLEDSAVYLCASSFSLSGAAGDTQYFGPGTRLTVL.

This sequence joins TRBV5-4 and TRBJ2-2; maybe TRBD2 (5 bases). V lost 4 bases and J lost 8, with 18 bases in between. CDR3 length: 15 residues. Per germline, CDR1 SGHNT and CDR2 YYREEE (reference sequence). CDR3: CASSRAEGSRGELFF. The CDR3 DNA reads TGTGCCAGCAGCAGGGCTGAGGGCTCTCGTGGGGAGCTGTTTTTT.

V usage is TRBV5-1 and J usage is TRBJ2-2, with TRBD1 as a possible D gene (5 bases). Germline lookup yields CDR1 SGHRS and CDR2 YFSETQ. The CDR3 is 17 amino acids. The V end was cut by 3 bases, the J end by 1 base, with 16 bases between. The CDR3 loop reads CASSWTPPGQNTGELFF. The CDR3 DNA is TGCGCCAGCAGCTGGACGCCCCCCGGACAGAACACCGGGGAGCTGTTTTTT.

This clone was picked up one time. CDR3 DNA sequence: TGTGCTAGTGGCCTCAGGGGGCCTGGGGCCAACGTCCTGACTTTC. Translated, it gives CASGLRGPGANVLTF. The chain links TRBV12-5 to TRBJ2-6, with 8 bases identical to TRBD1. V dropped 6 bases and J dropped 2; count of bases not matched to a gene: 3. Germline V CDR1 and CDR2: LGHNT, FRNRAP. This CDR3 contains 15 residues.

This clone was counted once. The CDR3 DNA reads as TGTGCCTGGAGCCCTGCGGGAGTTTCCAGGACTGAAGCTTTCTTT. It encodes CAWSPAGVSRTEAFF. The genes are TRBV30 and TRBJ1-1; D not certain. Germline V gene data show CDR1 as GTSNPN and CDR2 as SVGIG (reference sequence). V was shortened by 3 bases and J by 5 bases, with 19 bases between the two germline ends. The CDR3 has 15 residues.

The chain couples TRBV10-3 to TRBJ2-1; 14 bases fit TRBD2. CDR3 length: 16 amino acids. The V segment lost 4 bases and the J segment 4 bases; nucleotides outside the gene matches: 3. CDR1 is ENHRY and CDR2 is SYGVKD in the germline V gene. The CDR3 sequence is CAISARTSGGYNEQFF. The CDR3 DNA reads TGTGCCATCAGTGCCCGGACTAGCGGGGGGTACAATGAGCAGTTCTTC.

V gene TRBV2 combines with J gene TRBJ2-5, with TRBD2 identical over 10 bases. The CDR3 runs 18 residues. The germline gives CDR1 SNHLY, CDR2 FYNNEI. Trimming at V came to 3 bases and at J to 2 bases, leaving 12 bases not matched to a gene. DNA of the CDR3: TGTGCCAGCAGTGAGGGACTAGCGAAAAATTGGGGACAAGAGACCCAGTACTTC. Its translation: CASSEGLAKNWGQETQYF.

V and J are TRBV5-4 and TRBJ2-5; D is undetermined. In germline, CDR1 is SGHNT, CDR2 YYREEE (reference sequence). Trimming left V 2 bases short and J 1 base short, with 3 bases between. The CDR3 spans 12 residues. CDR3 in DNA: TGTGCCAGCAGCTTCCGCCAAGAGACCCAGTACTTC. Its translation: CASSFRQETQYF.

DNA for the CDR3: TGTGCCACCAGCACGGGAAGTTGGAACACTGAAGCTTTCTTT. Residues: CATSTGSWNTEAFF. The V and J genes are TRBV15 and TRBJ1-1, with D unclear. Trimming left V 4 bases short and J 1 base short, with 10 bases between. The CDR3 sequence is 14 residues long. Germline V gene lookup returns CDR1 LNHNV and CDR2 YYDKDF (reference sequence).

This rearrangement joins TRBV5-6 to TRBJ1-4; D is uncertain. Trimming took off 4 bases at V and 12 bases at J, with 19 bases between the two ends. The CDR3 has 14 residues. CDR1 is SGHDT and CDR2 is YYEEEE in the germline V gene. The CDR3 nucleotides read TGTGCCAGCAGCACCGGGAGAGGGCCCCTTGAACTGTTTTTT. Amino acids: CASSTGRGPLELFF.

This clone has at least ten counts. The chain carries TRBV7-6 and TRBJ2-3; 7 nucleotides align to TRBD2. V trimming: 2 bases; J trimming: 6 bases; junction bases outside the gene matches: 11. Germline CDR1 and CDR2: SGHVS and FNYEAQ. The CDR3 covers 16 residues. This chain's CDR3 is CASSLTPSGGRDTQYF. The CDR3 nucleotides are TGTGCCAGCAGCTTAACCCCTAGCGGTGGGAGGGATACGCAGTATTTT.

V usage is TRBV5-6 and J usage is TRBJ1-3; D might be TRBD1 (5 bases). Per germline, CDR1 SGHDT and CDR2 YYEEEE. V was cut by 0 bases and J by 4 bases, with 11 bases left in between. This CDR3 has 15 amino acids. DNA for the CDR3: TGTGCCAGCAGCTTGGGAACGGGGGTAGGAAACACCATATATTTT. This sequence encodes CASSLGTGVGNTIYF. Full variable domain (outside the CDR3, taken from reference TRBV5-6 and TRBJ1-3): DAGVTQSPTHLIKTRGQQVTLRCSPKSGHDTVSWYQQALGQGPQFIFQYYEEEERQRGNFPDRFSGHQFPNYSSELNVNALLLGDSALYLCASSLGTGVGNTIYFGEGSWLTVV.